Listed here are 10 T cell receptor beta chains from one sample, sequenced in a study of blood T cell repertoires in COVID-19. TCRdb keeps only in-frame clones here, not all; method: immunoSEQ multiplex PCR. The sample carries some 200,000 clones, 75% to 90% recorded once. Sample: PBMCs or T cells enriched from blood (not recorded which). The receptors come from a woman aged 25-40 years who had recovered from COVID-19.

The chain uses TRBV11-2 and TRBJ2-7; 9 bases fit TRBD2. J lost 6 bases, V lost 4 bases, and 10 bases had no gene match. CDR3 length: 15 amino acids. Germline CDR1 and CDR2: SGHAT and FQNNGV. CDR3 region: CASSSRGSGGFEQYF. In DNA, the CDR3 is TGTGCCAGCAGCTCCCGTGGTAGCGGGGGATTCGAGCAGTACTTC.

The chain links TRBV13 to TRBJ1-2; D may be TRBD1 (5 bases). Trimming shortened V by 5 bases and J by 8 bases, and 21 bases separated the two germline ends. From germline, CDR1 is PRHDT and CDR2 FYEKMQ (reference sequence). This CDR3 contains 15 residues. In nucleotides, the CDR3 is TGTGCCAGCAGCCCCGCTGACAGTGTCTCACGCGGCTACACCTTC. It translates to CASSPADSVSRGYTF.

This clone was counted once. The J gene is TRBJ2-3, the V gene TRBV11-3; tentatively, D is TRBD1 (5 bases). The germline gives CDR1 SGHNT, CDR2 YENEEA. The length of the CDR3 is 15 residues. The germline V and J ends were trimmed by 1 base and 0 bases, with 8 bases remaining between them. CDR3 loop: CASSLGGRSTDTQYF. CDR3 nucleotide sequence: TGTGCCAGCAGCTTAGGGGGCAGGAGCACAGATACGCAGTATTTT.

There are many counts of this clone. The chain employs TRBV24-1 and TRBJ1-3; D is perhaps TRBD1 (6 bases). The germline CDR1 and CDR2 sequences are KGHDR and SFDVKD. Deletions cut 5 bases from V and 7 bases from J, with 14 bases between. The CDR3 loop spans 14 amino acids. The CDR3 nucleotides are TGTGCCACCAGTGTTTACAGGGTTAAGAACACCATATATTTT. Translation gives CATSVYRVKNTIYF.

The chain has TRBV7-2 and TRBJ2-5, with a weak D call TRBD2 (5 bases). Germline loops: CDR1 SGHTA, CDR2 FQGNSA. There are 14 residues in the CDR3. Trimming shortened V by 0 bases and J by 4 bases, and 9 bases separated the two germline ends. The CDR3 spells CASSLADGRETQYF. The DNA for the CDR3 is TGTGCCAGCAGCTTAGCGGATGGGAGAGAGACCCAGTACTTC.

The chain couples TRBV13 to TRBJ2-7; D gene uncertain. The CDR3 contains 14 residues. The germline V gene has CDR1 PRHDT and CDR2 FYEKMQ (reference sequence). Trimming stripped 2 bases from V and 2 bases from J, with 10 bases between. The CDR3 DNA reads TGTGCCAGCAGCTTACTGGGCCCAACCTACGAGCAGTACTTC. Translating it yields CASSLLGPTYEQYF.

The chain combines TRBV6-2 or TRBV6-3 with TRBJ2-5, with 7 bases lining up with TRBD2. CDR3 length: 15 amino acids. Germline V CDR1 and CDR2: MNHEY, SVGEGT. V was clipped by 0 bases and J by 0 bases; unmatched bases: 1. Here the CDR3 reads CASSYSRGDQETQYF. CDR3 nucleotide sequence: TGTGCCAGCAGTTACTCCCGGGGGGACCAAGAGACCCAGTACTTC.

This rearrangement joins TRBV6-1 to TRBJ1-3, with D perhaps TRBD1 (6 bases). The CDR3 has 17 amino acids. In germline, CDR1 is MNHNS, CDR2 SASEGT. With 3 bases removed from V and 0 bases from J, the gap between germline ends came to 15 bases. CDR3 region: CASSEWTAASSGNTIYF. CDR3 sequence (DNA): TGTGCCAGCAGTGAGTGGACAGCCGCTTCCTCTGGAAACACCATATATTTT.

This chain joins TRBV10-3 and TRBJ2-1; TRBD2 agrees at 12 bases. CDR3 length: 15 amino acids. V shed 6 bases and J 7 bases; nucleotides not matched to a gene: 7. The germline gives CDR1 ENHRY, CDR2 SYGVKD. CDR3 in DNA: TGTGCCATCAGGAAGACTAGCGGGAGTGAAAATGAGCAGTTCTTC. Translating it yields CAIRKTSGSENEQFF.

The gene calls are TRBV7-9 and TRBJ1-6; D may be TRBD1 (6 bases). The V gene's germline CDR1 is SEHNR and CDR2 FQNEAQ (reference sequence). This CDR3 comprises 13 residues. Trimming cost V 6 bases and J 9 bases, with 12 bases left between them. This CDR3 is CASRVTGISPLHF. The CDR3 DNA follows: TGTGCCAGCAGAGTAACAGGGATTTCACCCCTCCACTTT.